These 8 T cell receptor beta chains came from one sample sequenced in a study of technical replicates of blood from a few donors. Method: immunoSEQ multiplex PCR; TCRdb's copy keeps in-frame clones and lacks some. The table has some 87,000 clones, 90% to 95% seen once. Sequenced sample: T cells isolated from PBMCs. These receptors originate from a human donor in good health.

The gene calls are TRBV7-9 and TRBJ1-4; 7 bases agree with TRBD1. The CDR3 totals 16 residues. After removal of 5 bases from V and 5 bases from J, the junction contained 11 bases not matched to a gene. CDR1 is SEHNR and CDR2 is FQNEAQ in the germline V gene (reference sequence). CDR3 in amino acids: CASSLRGGMQNEKLFF. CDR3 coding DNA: TGTGCCAGCAGCCTACGAGGGGGCATGCAAAATGAAAAACTGTTTTTT.

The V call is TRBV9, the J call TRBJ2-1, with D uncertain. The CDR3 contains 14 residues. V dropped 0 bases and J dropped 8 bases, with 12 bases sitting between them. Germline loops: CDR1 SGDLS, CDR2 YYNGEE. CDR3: CASSVVTKLDEQFF. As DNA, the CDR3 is TGTGCCAGCAGCGTAGTCACTAAACTGGATGAGCAGTTCTTC.

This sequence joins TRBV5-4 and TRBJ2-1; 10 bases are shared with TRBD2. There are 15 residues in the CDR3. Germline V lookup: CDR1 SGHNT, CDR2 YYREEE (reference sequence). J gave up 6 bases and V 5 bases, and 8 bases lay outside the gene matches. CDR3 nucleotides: TGTGCCAGCAGTCGACCGGGACTAGCGATCAATGAGCAGTTCTTC. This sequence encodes CASSRPGLAINEQFF. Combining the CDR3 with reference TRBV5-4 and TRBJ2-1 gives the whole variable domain ETGVTQSPTHLIKTRGQQVTLRCSSQSGHNTVSWYQQALGQGPQFIFQYYREEENGRGNFPPRFSGLQFPNYSSELNVNALELDDSALYLCASSRPGLAINEQFFGPGTRLTVL.

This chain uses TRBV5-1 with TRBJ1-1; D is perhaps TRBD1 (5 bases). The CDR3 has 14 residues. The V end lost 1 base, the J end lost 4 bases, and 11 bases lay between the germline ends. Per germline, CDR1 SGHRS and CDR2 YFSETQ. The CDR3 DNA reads TGCGCCAGCAGCTTGTCCAGGGTCTCCACTGAAGCTTTCTTT. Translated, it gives CASSLSRVSTEAFF.

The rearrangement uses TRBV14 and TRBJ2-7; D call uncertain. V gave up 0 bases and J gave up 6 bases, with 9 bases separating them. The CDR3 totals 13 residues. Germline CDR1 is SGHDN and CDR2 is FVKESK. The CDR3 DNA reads TGTGCCAGCAGCCAAGAACCAGGTCGCGAGCAGTACTTC. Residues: CASSQEPGREQYF.

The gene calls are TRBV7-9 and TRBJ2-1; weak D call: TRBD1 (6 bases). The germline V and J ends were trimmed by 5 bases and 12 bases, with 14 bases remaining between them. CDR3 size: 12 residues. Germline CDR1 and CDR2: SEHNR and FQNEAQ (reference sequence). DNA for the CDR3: TGTGCCAGCAGCCCGCAGGGGCAAGGGCAGTTCTTC. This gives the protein CASSPQGQGQFF.

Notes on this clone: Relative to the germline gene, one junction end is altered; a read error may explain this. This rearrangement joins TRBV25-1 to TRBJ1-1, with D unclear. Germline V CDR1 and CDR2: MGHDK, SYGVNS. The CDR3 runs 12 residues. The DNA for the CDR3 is TGTGCCAGCAGTGTTGGGAGTTTTGGGGTCCACTTT. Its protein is CASSVGSFGVHF.

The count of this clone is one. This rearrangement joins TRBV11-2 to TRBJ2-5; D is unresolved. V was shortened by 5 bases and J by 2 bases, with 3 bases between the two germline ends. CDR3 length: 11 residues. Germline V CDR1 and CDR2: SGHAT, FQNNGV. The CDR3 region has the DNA TGTGCCAGCAGCCGTCAAGAGACCCAGTACTTC. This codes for CASSRQETQYF.